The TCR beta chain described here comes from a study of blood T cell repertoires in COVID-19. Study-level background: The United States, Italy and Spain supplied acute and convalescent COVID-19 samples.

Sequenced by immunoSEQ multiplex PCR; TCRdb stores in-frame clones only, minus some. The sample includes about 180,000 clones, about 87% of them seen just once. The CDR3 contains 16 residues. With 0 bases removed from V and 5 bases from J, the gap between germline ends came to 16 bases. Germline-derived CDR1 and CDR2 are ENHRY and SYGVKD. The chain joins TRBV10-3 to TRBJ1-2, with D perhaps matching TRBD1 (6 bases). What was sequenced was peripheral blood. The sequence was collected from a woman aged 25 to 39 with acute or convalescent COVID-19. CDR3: CAISESTPGVGYGYTF. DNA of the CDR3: TGTGCCATCAGTGAGTCGACTCCAGGGGTCGGGTATGGCTACACCTTC.